This T cell receptor beta chain was sequenced during a study of cytomegalovirus exposure and HLA in healthy donors. To note about this clone: The target antigen is unknown.

Findings and limits, study-wide: There was a cluster of highly shared sequence variants that was likely a sequencing artifact.

Germline lookup yields CDR1 MNHNS and CDR2 SASEGT. The CDR3 loop spans 14 amino acids. V was clipped by 5 bases and J by 2 bases, with 12 bases between them. Primers for the PCR totalled 60 Vbeta and 13 Jbeta. Assay used: immunoSEQ multiplex PCR; TCRdb lists only in-frame clones, some missing. Of around 190,000 clones listed, under 9.5% are singletons. The sequenced material came from PBMCs. V usage is TRBV6-1 and J usage is TRBJ2-5, with a weak D call TRBD1 (5 bases). This clonotype originated in a woman in her twenties or thirties in good health and CMV-seropositive. The CDR3: CASSLQTDQETQYF. The CDR3 region has the DNA TGTGCCAGCAGTTTGCAGACAGATCAAGAGACCCAGTACTTC.